A selection of T cell receptor beta chains follows, all from one sample in a study of cytomegalovirus exposure and HLA in healthy donors. Sequencing used immunoSEQ multiplex PCR; TCRdb keeps in-frame clones, though not all of them. The sample consists of 25,000 to 40,000 clones, 35% to 50% of them appearing once. Sequencing was performed on PBMCs. These receptors all come from a woman aged 45-60 years in good health and CMV-seronegative. CDR3s include the opening cysteine and the closing phenylalanine or tryptophan. D genes are given only for firm matches. Clone size is shown for a subset of rows, as once, few, many or a class of expanded clone.

v_call	j_call	d_call	clone_size	cdr3_nt	cdr3_aa
TRBV19	TRBJ2-1	-	-	TGTGCCAGTAGGGGTACATCGCAGGGGGAGCAGTTCTTC	CASRGTSQGEQFF
TRBV28	TRBJ2-5	-	few	TGTGCCAGCAGTTGGGGCGGGGGCGAAGAGACCCAGTACTTC	CASSWGGGEETQYF
TRBV7-6	TRBJ1-1	-	few	TGTGCCAGCAGCTTAGCAGGCGGAGAGACTGAAGCTTTCTTT	CASSLAGGETEAFF
TRBV6-5	TRBJ2-7	TRBD1	few	TGTGCCAGCAGCCACAGGGGGCCAGGCTACGAGCAGTACTTC	CASSHRGPGYEQYF
TRBV5-4	TRBJ2-2	TRBD2	few	TGTGCCAGCAGCCCGGGACTAGCGGGGACGAACACCGGGGAGCTGTTTTTT	CASSPGLAGTNTGELFF
TRBV4-1	TRBJ2-7	TRBD2	-	TGCGCCAGCAGCCAAGGGACTAGCGGGAGGGAGCAGTACTTC	CASSQGTSGREQYF
TRBV19	TRBJ1-5	-	-	TGTGCCAGTAGTATTCAGGACTCTAATCAGCCCCAGCATTTT	CASSIQDSNQPQHF
TRBV6-1	TRBJ2-3	-	few	TGTGCCAGCATAATGTCCAGGAGCACAGATACGCAGTATTTT	CASIMSRSTDTQYF
TRBV9	TRBJ2-1	-	-	TGTGCCAGCAGCGTAGCTGGGAGGGGGTATTACAATGAGCAGTTCTTC	CASSVAGRGYYNEQFF
TRBV19	TRBJ1-5	-	-	TGTGCCAGTAAGGATTGGATGCGGGGCAATCAGCCCCAGCATTTT	CASKDWMRGNQPQHF
TRBV27	TRBJ2-1	TRBD2	-	TGTGCCAGCAGTTTCGGGAGGGACAATGAGCAGTTCTTC	CASSFGRDNEQFF
TRBV14	TRBJ2-1	TRBD2	-	TGTGCCAGCAGGCGGACTAGCCGGGGAGATGAGCAGTTCTTC	CASRRTSRGDEQFF
TRBV11-3	TRBJ2-1	-	few	TGTGCCAGCAGCGAGAGTACGAATGAGCAGTTCTTC	CASSESTNEQFF
TRBV5-1	TRBJ1-3	-	-	TGCGCCAGCCGGGACAACTCTGGAAACACCATATATTTT	CASRDNSGNTIYF
TRBV7-9	TRBJ2-5	-	-	TGTGCCAGCAGCTTAGGAACAGCTACATTACAAGAGACCCAGTACTTC	CASSLGTATLQETQYF
TRBV7-8	TRBJ2-3	TRBD1	-	TGTGCCAGCAGCTTAAGAGCGGACAGGGCCTACACAGATACGCAGTATTTT	CASSLRADRAYTDTQYF
TRBV9	TRBJ2-5	-	-	TGTGCCAGCAGCGTAGGGAGGGATTGGGAGACCCAGTACTTC	CASSVGRDWETQYF
TRBV5-1	TRBJ1-2	TRBD1	few	TGCGCCAGCAGCTTCCGGGGACAGACAAACTATGGCTACACCTTC	CASSFRGQTNYGYTF
TRBV5-1	TRBJ2-7	-	-	TGCGCCAGCAGCTTAGGGGGAACAGGTTCCTCCTACGAGCAGTACTTC	CASSLGGTGSSYEQYF
TRBV5-8	TRBJ1-2	TRBD1	once	TGTGCCAGCAGCGCGGACAGGGACTATGGCTACACCTTC	CASSADRDYGYTF
TRBV13	TRBJ2-3	-	-	TGTGCCAGCAGCTTAGCAGGCACAGATACGCAGTATTTT	CASSLAGTDTQYF
TRBV7-9	TRBJ1-2	-	few	TGTGCCAGCAGCCCCAGCTATGGCTACACCTTC	CASSPSYGYTF
TRBV27	TRBJ2-5	TRBD1	-	TGTGCCAGCAGTAGAGCCGGGACAGGGTCCAAGACCCAGTACTTC	CASSRAGTGSKTQYF
TRBV25-1	TRBJ2-3	TRBD2	few	TGTGCCAGCAGTGAATGGGGGGGACTAGCGCACACAGATACGCAGTATTTT	CASSEWGGLAHTDTQYF
TRBV9	TRBJ2-5	-	few	TGTGCCAGCAGCGTAGGGAGGGGGGGACTGGAGACCCAGTACTTC	CASSVGRGGLETQYF
TRBV7-2	TRBJ2-3	-	-	TGTGCCAGCAGCTTAGCGTGGGGCGAGATAGATACGCAGTATTTT	CASSLAWGEIDTQYF
TRBV11-2	TRBJ2-7	TRBD1	-	TGTGCCAGCAGCTTAGCTGAGGGGGCTTTGGGTTACGAGCAGTACTTC	CASSLAEGALGYEQYF
TRBV28	TRBJ2-3	-	-	TGTGCCAGCAGTTTAGCGAACACAGATACGCAGTATTTT	CASSLANTDTQYF
TRBV18	TRBJ2-2	-	few	TGTGCCAGCTCACCCTTGACTAGTTCCGAGGAGCTGTTTTTT	CASSPLTSSEELFF